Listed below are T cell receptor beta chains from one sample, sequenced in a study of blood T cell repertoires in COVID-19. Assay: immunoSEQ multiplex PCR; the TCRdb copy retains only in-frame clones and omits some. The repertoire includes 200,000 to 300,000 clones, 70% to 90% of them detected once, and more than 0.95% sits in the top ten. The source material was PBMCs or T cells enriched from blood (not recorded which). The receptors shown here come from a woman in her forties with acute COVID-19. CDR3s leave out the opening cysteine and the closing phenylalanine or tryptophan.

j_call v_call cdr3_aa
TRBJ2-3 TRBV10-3 AISDAKSADTQY
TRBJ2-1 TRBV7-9 ASSGGLAEPYNEQF
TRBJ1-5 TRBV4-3 ASSRHREQPQH
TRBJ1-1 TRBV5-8 ASSRGGGRWNTEAF
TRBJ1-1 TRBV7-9 ASSLPRNTEAF
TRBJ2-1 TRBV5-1 ASSLGDSYNEQF
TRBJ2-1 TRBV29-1 SGLADSYNEQF
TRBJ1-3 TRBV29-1 SVEAPESSGNTIY
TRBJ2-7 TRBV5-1 ASTLDYYSYEQY
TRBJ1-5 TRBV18 ASSPDRGQPQH
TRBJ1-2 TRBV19 ASSIDLDSSYGYT
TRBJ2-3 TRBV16 ASSHPDRLRTDTQY
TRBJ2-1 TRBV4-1 ASSQSPRGPGEQF
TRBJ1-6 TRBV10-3 AISESQGYNSPLH